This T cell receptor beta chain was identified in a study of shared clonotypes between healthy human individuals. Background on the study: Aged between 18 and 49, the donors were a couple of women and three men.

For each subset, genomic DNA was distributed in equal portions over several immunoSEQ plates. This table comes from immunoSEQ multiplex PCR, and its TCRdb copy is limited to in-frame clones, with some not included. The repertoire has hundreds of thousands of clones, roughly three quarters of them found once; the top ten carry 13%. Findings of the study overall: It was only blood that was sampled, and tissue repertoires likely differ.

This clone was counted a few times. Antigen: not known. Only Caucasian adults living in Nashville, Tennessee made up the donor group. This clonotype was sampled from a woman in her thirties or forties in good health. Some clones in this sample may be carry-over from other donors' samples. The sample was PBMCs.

CDR3 amino acids: CASSLDTNYGYTF. The CDR3 bases are TGTGCCAGCAGCTTAGATACTAACTATGGCTACACCTTC. The V and J genes are TRBV7-9 and TRBJ1-2, with D unresolved. The V and J ends lost 1 base and 0 bases respectively, with 3 bases between them. The V gene's germline CDR1 is SEHNR and CDR2 FQNEAQ (reference sequence). The CDR3 sequence is 13 residues long.